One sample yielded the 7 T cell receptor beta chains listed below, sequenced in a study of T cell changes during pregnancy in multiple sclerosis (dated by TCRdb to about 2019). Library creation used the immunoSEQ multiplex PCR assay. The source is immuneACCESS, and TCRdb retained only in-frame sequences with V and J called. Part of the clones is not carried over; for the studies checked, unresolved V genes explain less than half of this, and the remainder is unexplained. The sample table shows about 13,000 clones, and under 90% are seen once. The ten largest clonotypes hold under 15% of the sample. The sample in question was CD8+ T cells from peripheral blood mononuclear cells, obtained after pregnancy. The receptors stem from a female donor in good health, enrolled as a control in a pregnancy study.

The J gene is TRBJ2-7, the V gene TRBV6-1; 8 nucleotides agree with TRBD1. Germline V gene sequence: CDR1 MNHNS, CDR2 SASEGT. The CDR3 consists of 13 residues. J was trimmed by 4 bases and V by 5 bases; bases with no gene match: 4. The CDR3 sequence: CASSRDRLYEQYF. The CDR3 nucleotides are TGTGCCAGCAGTAGGGACAGGTTATACGAGCAGTACTTC.

In DNA form, the CDR3 reads TGTGCCAGCAGCCAAGATTTGGCGAACACTGAAGCTTTCTTT. Translated, it gives CASSQDLANTEAFF. The gene calls are TRBV4-2 and TRBJ1-1; D not resolved. This CDR3 comprises 14 residues. Between the trimmed V and J ends, which lost 0 bases and 1 base, there was a span of 6 bases. Germline V gene sequence: CDR1 LGHNA, CDR2 YNFKEQ.

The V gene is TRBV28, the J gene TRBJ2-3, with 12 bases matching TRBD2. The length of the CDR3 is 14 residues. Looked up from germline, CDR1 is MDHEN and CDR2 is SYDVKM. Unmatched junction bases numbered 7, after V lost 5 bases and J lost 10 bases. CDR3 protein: CASSLRGLAGPQYF. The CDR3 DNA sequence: TGTGCCAGCAGTCTACGAGGACTAGCGGGGCCGCAGTATTTT.

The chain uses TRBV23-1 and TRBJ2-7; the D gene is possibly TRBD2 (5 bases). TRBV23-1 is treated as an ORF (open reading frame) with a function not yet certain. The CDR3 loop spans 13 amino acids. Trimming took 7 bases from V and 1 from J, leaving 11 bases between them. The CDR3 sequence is CASNDSASYEQYF. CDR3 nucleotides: TGCGCCAGCAACGATAGCGCTTCCTACGAGCAGTACTTC.

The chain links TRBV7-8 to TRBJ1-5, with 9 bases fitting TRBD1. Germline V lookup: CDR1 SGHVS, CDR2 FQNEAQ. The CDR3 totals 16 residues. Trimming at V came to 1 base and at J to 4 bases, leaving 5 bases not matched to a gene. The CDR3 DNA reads TGTGCCAGCAGCTTAGGGACAGGGGCTGGGAATCAGCCCCAGCATTTT. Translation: CASSLGTGAGNQPQHF. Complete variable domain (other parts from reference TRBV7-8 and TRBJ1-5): GAGVSQSPRYKVAKRGQDVALRCDPISGHVSLFWYQQALGQGPEFLTYFQNEAQLDKSGLPSDRFFAERPEGSVSTLKIQRTQQEDSAVYLCASSLGTGAGNQPQHFGDGTRLSIL.

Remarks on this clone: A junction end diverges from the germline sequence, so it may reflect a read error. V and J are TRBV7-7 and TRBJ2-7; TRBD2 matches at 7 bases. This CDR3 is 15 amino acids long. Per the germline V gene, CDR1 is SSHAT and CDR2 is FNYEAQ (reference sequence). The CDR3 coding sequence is TGTGCTAGCAGCTTAGGTAGCGGGTTTAACTACGAGCAGTACTTC. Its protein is CASSLGSGFNYEQYF.

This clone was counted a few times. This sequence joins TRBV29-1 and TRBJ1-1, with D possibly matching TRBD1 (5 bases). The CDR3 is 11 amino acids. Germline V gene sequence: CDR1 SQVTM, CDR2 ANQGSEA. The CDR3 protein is CSGRWGDEAFF. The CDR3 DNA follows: TGCAGTGGACGATGGGGGGATGAAGCTTTCTTT.